This entry describes one TCR beta chain. Antigen unknown. This sample is part of a study of CD8+ T cells in alopecia areata. Study-wide background: Tofacitinib administration persisted for 6 to 18 months, succeeded by 6 months off drug. Overall study results and limits: More clonal than normal scalp was lesional scalp, particularly alopecia totalis/universalis.

Deletions cut 6 bases from V and 2 bases from J, with 18 bases between. Per the germline V gene, CDR1 is SGHRS and CDR2 is YFSETQ. This CDR3 region has 15 residues. Lesional scalp punch biopsies and peripheral blood were collected from alopecia areata patients. The sorting of PBMCs gave CD4+ and CD8+ T cells. Extracted from the samples, RNA was reverse transcribed into cDNA to serve as the sequencing template. Profiled with immunoSEQ multiplex PCR; TCRdb holds only in-frame clones, not every one. The data show some 150,000 clones, with 40% to 65% seen just once and roughly 21% held by the top ten. Here the sequenced sample was CD8+ T cells sorted from blood, taken at week 0. This TCR was recovered from a human donor with alopecia areata. The chain joins TRBV5-1 to TRBJ2-7; possibly TRBD1 for D (6 bases). CDR3 loop: CASTRDTQPPYEQYF. The CDR3 DNA reads TGCGCCAGCACCCGGGACACTCAGCCACCCTACGAGCAGTACTTC.